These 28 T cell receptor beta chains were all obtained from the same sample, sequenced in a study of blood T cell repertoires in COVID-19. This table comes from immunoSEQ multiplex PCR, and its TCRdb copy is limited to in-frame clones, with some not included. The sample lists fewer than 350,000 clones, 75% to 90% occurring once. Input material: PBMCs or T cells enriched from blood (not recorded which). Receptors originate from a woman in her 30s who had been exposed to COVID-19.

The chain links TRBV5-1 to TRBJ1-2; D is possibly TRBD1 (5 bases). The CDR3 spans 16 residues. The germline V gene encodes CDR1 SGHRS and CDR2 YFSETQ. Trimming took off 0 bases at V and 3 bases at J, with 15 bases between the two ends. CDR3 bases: TGCGCCAGCAGCTTGGCCCCGACAGCCGACTACTATGGCTACACCTTC. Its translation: CASSLAPTADYYGYTF.

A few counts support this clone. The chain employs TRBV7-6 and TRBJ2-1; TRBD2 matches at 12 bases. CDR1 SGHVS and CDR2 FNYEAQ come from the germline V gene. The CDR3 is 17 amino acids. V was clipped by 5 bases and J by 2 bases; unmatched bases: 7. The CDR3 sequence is CASSLRLAGDPYNEQFF. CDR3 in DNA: TGTGCCAGCAGCCTTCGACTAGCGGGAGATCCCTACAATGAGCAGTTCTTC.

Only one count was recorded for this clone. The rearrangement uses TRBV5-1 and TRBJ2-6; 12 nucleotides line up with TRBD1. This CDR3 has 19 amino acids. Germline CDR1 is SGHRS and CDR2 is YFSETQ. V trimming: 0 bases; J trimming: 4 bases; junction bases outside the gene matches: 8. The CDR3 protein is CASSLAKGTGGLGANVLTF. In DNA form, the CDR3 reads TGCGCCAGCAGCTTGGCGAAGGGGACAGGGGGCCTCGGGGCCAACGTCCTGACTTTC.

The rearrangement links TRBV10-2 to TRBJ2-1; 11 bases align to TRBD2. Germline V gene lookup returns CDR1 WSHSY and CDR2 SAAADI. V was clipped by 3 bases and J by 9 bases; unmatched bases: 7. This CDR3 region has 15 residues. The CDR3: CASSDIAGGPPEQFF. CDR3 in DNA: TGCGCCAGCAGTGATATAGCGGGGGGGCCCCCTGAGCAGTTCTTC.

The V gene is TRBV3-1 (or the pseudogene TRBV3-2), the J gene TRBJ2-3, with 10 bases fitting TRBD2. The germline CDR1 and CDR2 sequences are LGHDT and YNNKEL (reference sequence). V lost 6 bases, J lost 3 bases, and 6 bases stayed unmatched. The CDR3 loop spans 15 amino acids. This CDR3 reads CASSDQRGGTDTQYF. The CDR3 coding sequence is TGTGCCAGCAGTGATCAGCGGGGGGGAACAGATACGCAGTATTTT.

CDR3 DNA: TGTGCCAGCAGCGTAGGACAGGGGTTGACTGGAAACACCATATATTTT. It yields the protein CASSVGQGLTGNTIYF. The gene calls are TRBV9 and TRBJ1-3, with TRBD1 matching 8 bases. J gave up 2 bases and V 0 bases, and 4 bases lay outside the gene matches. This CDR3 contains 16 residues. CDR1 and CDR2 from the germline V gene are SGDLS and YYNGEE. The full variable domain, rest sourced from reference TRBV9 and TRBJ1-3, is DSGVTQTPKHLITATGQRVTLRCSPRSGDLSVYWYQQSLDQGLQFLIQYYNGEERAKGNILERFSAQQFPDLHSELNLSSLELGDSALYFCASSVGQGLTGNTIYFGEGSWLTVV.

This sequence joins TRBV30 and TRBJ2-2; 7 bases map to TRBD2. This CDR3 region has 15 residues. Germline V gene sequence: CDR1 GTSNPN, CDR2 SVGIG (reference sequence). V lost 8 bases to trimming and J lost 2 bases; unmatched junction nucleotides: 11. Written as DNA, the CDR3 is TGTGCCCACTCACCAGGGACTACTAACACCGGGGAGCTGTTTTTT. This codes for CAHSPGTTNTGELFF.

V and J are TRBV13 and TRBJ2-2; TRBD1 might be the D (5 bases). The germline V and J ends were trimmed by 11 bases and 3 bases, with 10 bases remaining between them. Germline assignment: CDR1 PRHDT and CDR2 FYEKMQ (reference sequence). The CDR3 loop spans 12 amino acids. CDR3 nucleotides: TGTGCCTCCCGCAGGGACACCGGGGAGCTGTTTTTT. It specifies CASRRDTGELFF. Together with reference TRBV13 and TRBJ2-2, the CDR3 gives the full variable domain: AAGVIQSPRHLIKEKRETATLKCYPIPRHDTVYWYQQGPGQDPQFLISFYEKMQSDKGSIPDRFSAQQFSDYHSELNMSSLELGDSALYFCASRRDTGELFFGEGSRLTVL.

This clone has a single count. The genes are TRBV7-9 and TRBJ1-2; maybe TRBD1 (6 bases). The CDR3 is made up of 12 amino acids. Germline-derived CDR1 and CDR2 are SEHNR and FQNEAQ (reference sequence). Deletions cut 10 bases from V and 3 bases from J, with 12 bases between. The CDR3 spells CATRRTDYGYTF. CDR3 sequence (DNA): TGTGCCACCAGAAGGACAGACTATGGCTACACCTTC.

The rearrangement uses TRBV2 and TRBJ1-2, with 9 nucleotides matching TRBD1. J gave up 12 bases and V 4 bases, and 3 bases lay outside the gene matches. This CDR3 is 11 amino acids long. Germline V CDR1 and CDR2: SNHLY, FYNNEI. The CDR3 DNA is TGTGCCAGCAGTGTGACAGGGGGAAACACCTTC. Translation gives CASSVTGGNTF.

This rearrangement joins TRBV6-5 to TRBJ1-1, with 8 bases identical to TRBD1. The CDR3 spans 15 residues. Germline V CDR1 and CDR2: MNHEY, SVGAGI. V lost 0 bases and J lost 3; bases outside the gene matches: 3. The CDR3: CASSYSGTGHTEAFF. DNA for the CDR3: TGTGCCAGCAGTTACTCCGGGACAGGCCACACTGAAGCTTTCTTT.

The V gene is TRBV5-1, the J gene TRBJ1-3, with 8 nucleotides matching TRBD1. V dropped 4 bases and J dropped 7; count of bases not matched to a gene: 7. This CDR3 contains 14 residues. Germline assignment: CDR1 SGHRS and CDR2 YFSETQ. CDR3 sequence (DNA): TGCGCCAGCAGCCCTGGACAGGGAGCCAACACCATATATTTT. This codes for CASSPGQGANTIYF.

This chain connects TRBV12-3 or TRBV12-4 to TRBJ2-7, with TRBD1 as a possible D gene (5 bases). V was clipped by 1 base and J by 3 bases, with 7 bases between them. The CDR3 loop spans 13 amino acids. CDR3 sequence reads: CASSLGTSYEQYF. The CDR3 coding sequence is TGTGCCAGCAGTTTAGGGACAAGCTACGAGCAGTACTTC.

The CDR3 spells CASSQATGSSGNTIYF. In DNA, the CDR3 is TGCGCCAGCAGCCAAGCCACAGGTTCATCTGGAAACACCATATATTTT. The chain links TRBV4-3 to TRBJ1-3; a possible D gene is TRBD1 (5 bases). CDR3 length: 16 residues. Looked up from germline, CDR1 is LGHNA and CDR2 is YSLEER. Trimming stripped 1 base from V and 1 base from J, with 11 bases between.

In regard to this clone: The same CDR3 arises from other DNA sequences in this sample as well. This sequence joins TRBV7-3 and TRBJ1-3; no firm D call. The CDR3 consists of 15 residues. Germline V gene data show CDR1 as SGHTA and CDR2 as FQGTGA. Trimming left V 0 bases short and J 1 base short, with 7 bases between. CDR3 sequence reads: CASSLTGGSGNTIYF. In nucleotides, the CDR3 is TGTGCCAGCAGCTTAACCGGCGGTTCTGGAAACACCATATATTTT.

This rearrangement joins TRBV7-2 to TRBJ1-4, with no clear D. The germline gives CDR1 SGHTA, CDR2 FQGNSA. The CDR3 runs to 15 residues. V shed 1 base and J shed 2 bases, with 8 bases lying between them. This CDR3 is CASSLESGTNEKLFF. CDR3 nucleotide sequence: TGTGCCAGCAGCTTAGAGTCAGGCACTAATGAAAAACTGTTTTTT.

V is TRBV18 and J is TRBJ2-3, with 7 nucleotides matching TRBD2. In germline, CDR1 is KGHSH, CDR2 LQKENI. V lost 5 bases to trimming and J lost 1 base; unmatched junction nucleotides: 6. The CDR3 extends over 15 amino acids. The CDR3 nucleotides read TGTGCCAGCTCAGGGCCTGGGAGGGGCACAGATACGCAGTATTTT. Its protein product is CASSGPGRGTDTQYF.

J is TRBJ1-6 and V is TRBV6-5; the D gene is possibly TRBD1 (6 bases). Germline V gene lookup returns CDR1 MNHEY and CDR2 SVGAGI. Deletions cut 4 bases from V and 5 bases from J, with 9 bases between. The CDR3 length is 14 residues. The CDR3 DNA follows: TGTGCCAGCAGTTTACAGGGCGATAATTCACCCCTCCACTTT. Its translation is CASSLQGDNSPLHF.

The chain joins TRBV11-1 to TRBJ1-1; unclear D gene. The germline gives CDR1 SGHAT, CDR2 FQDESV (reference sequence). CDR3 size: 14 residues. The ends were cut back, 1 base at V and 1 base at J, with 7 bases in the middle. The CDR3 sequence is CASSLVPGNTEAFF. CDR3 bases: TGTGCCAGCAGCTTAGTTCCAGGGAACACTGAAGCTTTCTTT.

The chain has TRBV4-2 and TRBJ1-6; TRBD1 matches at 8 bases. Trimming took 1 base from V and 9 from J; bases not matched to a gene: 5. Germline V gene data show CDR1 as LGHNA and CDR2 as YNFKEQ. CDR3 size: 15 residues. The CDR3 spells CASSQADRGGSPLHF. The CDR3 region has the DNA TGTGCCAGCAGCCAAGCCGACAGGGGAGGTTCACCCCTCCACTTT.

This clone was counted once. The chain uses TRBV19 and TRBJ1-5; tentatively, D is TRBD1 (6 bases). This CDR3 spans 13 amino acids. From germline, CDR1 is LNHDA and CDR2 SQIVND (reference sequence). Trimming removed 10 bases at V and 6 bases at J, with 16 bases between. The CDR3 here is CATKGGWGQPQHF. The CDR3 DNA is TGTGCCACCAAGGGGGGGTGGGGTCAGCCCCAGCATTTT.

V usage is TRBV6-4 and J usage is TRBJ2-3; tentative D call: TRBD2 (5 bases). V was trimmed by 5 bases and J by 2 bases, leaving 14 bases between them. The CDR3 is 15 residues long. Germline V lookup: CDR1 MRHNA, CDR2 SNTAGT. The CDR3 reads CASSFEGGLTDTQYF. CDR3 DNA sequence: TGTGCCAGCAGTTTTGAAGGCGGACTCACAGATACGCAGTATTTT.

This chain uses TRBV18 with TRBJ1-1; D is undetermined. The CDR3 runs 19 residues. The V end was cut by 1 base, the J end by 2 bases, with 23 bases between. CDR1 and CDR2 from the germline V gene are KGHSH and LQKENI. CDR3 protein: CASSPRRSSFSSFNTEAFF. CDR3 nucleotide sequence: TGTGCCAGCTCACCACGTAGATCGTCGTTCTCGTCTTTTAACACTGAAGCTTTCTTT.

CDR3 loop: CASSFELVGAGEKLFF. In nucleotides, the CDR3 is TGTGCCAGCAGCTTCGAGTTGGTAGGGGCCGGGGAAAAACTGTTTTTT. The V gene is TRBV7-9, the J gene TRBJ1-4, with a possible D match to TRBD1 (5 bases). Per germline, CDR1 SEHNR and CDR2 FQNEAQ (reference sequence). The CDR3 is 16 amino acids. With 3 bases removed from V and 8 bases from J, the gap between germline ends came to 19 bases.

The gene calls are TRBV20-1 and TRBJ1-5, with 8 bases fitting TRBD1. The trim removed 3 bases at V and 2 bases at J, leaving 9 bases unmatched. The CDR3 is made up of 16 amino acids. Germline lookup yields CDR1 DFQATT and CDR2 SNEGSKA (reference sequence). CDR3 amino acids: CSASVQGARGNQPQHF. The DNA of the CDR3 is TGCAGTGCTAGTGTCCAGGGGGCGCGAGGCAATCAGCCCCAGCATTTT.

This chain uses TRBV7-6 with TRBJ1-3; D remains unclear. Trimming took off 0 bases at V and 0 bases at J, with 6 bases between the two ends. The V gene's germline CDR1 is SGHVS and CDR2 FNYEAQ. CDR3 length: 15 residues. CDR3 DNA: TGTGCCAGCAGCTTAGCCGGGATCTCTGGAAACACCATATATTTT. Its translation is CASSLAGISGNTIYF.

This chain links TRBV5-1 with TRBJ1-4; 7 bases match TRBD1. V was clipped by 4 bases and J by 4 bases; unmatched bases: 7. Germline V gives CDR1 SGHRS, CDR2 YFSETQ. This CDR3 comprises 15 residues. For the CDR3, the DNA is TGCGCCAGCAGCCCACCGGGACAGTTTAATGAAAAACTGTTTTTT. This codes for CASSPPGQFNEKLFF.

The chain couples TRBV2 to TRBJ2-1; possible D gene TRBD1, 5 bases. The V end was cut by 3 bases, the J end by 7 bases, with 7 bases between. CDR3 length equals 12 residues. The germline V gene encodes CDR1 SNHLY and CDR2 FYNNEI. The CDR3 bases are TGTGCCAGCAGTGACAGGGTGAATGAGCAGTTCTTC. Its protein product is CASSDRVNEQFF.